This T cell receptor (beta chain) was sequenced for a study of CXCR3-negative and CXCR3-positive naive CD8 T cells (dated by TCRdb to between 2018 and 2021). Study-wide context: In total, some 130 million TRB reads were obtained, corresponding to roughly 1.5 +/- 0.3 million reads per library. For the TRBV-TRBJ cluster analysis, the naive subsets came from 5 donors, while the memory cells came from 3 donors. Diversity and physicochemical repertoire analyses were performed on about eleven donors pooled from two independent experiments.

Sequencing was carried out with a NextSeq 550. The Human TCR Profiling Kit (MiLaboratory) was used to make UMI-labeled 5' RACE TRB cDNA libraries. The full amount of extracted RNA was used for cDNA synthesis, and the full amount of resulting cDNA was used for PCR amplification. The libraries were made side by side, with each library going through the same number of PCR cycles. The paper's processing steps were these. With a minimum of two reads required per UMI, MIGEC and MiXCR pulled out about 50,000 +/- 9,200 unique UMI-labeled TRB cDNA molecules from each library. On average, each library contained about 40,000 +/- 10,000 functional in-frame TRB CDR3 nucleotide clonotypes without stop codons. After each sample was downsampled to 5000 UMI-labeled TRB molecules, VDJtools was used to calculate diversity metrics such as normalized Shannon-Wiener and Chao1. VDJtools was used to calculate clonotype-size-weighted physicochemical properties of the central five CDR3 residues, namely interaction energy, strength, volume and Kidera factor 4. Once TCRdb had reprocessed the reads, it stored one entry per CDR3 protein sequence and supplied no DNA. Here the V and J calls rest on TCRdb's processing, not on the authors' analysis. The table for this sample lists about 80,000 distinct CDR3 sequences. The ten largest clones add up to around 1.4% of the sample.

For every CD8+ T cell subset, a few hundred thousand cells were flow-sorted straight into RLT lysis buffer, and each subset was sorted in triplicate. To exclude memory contaminants, naive CD8+ T cells were stringently defined as CD45RO-CCR7+CD27+CD95-. Using standard density gradient centrifugation, peripheral blood mononuclear cells were isolated from buffy coats. Naive CXCR3-negative and CXCR3-positive CD8+ T cells were flow-sorted on a FACSAria III. Total RNA was extracted from sorted cells with an RNeasy Mini Kit. General conclusions and limits of the study: Because surface CD5, which has been linked to self-reactivity in mice, was comparable between naive subsets, TCR interaction strength was also inferred from TRB CDR3 physicochemical properties. Naive CXCR3-negative and CXCR3-positive cells from the same donor showed similar TRBV-TRBJ usage, whereas memory cells showed distinct patterns. Freshly isolated PBMCs were used for most assays because CXCR3 expression partially decreased after cryopreservation. Both naive subsets had comparably high repertoire diversity, while memory CD8+ T cells had much lower repertoire diversity. Compared with CXCR3-negative naive cells, CXCR3-positive naive cells had TRB CDR3s with higher hydrophobicity (lower Kidera factor 4), lower energy, and higher strength and volume indices.

From its cysteine to its phenylalanine, the CDR3 spans 16 amino acids. Only the protein is on record. CDR1 and CDR2 were assigned from the germline V gene (reference sequence) as LNHDA and SQIVND. As to this clonotype: Its antigen target is currently unknown.

This clonotype was sampled from a human donor in good health. Some clones in this sample may be carry-over from other donors' samples. The chain is encoded by TRBV19 joined to TRBJ2-7; the TCRdb D gene call, TRBD2, has no DNA to confirm it. Sequenced input: naive CXCR3- CD8+ T cells from blood. In the paper's terms, the cell subset or site label means: CD45RO-CCR7+CD27+CD95- naive CD8+ T cells lacking CXCR3 (TNR3-). CDR3 protein: CASSIGLAGGYYEQYF.